This T cell receptor (beta chain) came from a study of T cell changes during pregnancy in multiple sclerosis. In this sample, this clone turned up once. This CDR3 region has 16 residues. The trim removed 4 bases at V and 2 bases at J, leaving 11 bases unmatched. CDR1 SGHNT and CDR2 YYREEE come from the germline V gene (reference sequence). Profiling relied on immunoSEQ multiplex PCR, and the TCRdb table lists in-frame clones only, not all of them. Of about 34,000 clones in the sample, 70% to 90% are singletons; the top ten hold about 3.8%. Sequencing was performed on CD8+ T cells from peripheral blood mononuclear cells, taken in the third trimester of pregnancy. This chain links TRBV5-4 with TRBJ2-7, with 8 nucleotides matching TRBD2. The clonotype comes from a female donor with multiple sclerosis, enrolled in a pregnancy study. CDR3 DNA: TGTGCCAGCAGCCTAGGGGTGGGCGGGGGGACCTACGAGCAGTACTTC. The encoded protein is CASSLGVGGGTYEQYF. Full variable domain (rest looked up from reference TRBV5-4 and TRBJ2-7): ETGVTQSPTHLIKTRGQQVTLRCSSQSGHNTVSWYQQALGQGPQFIFQYYREEENGRGNFPPRFSGLQFPNYSSELNVNALELDDSALYLCASSLGVGGGTYEQYFGPGTRLTVT.